The clone carrying this T cell receptor beta chain showed up just once. Antigen: not known. This record belongs to a study of PD-1 blockade in classical Hodgkin lymphoma. About the study: Patients were given intravenous nivolumab, 3 mg/kg, every 2 weeks. Study-level points and caveats: Exclusion applied to patients who initiated nivolumab less than 1 year following ASCT. Before treatment, TCR diversity in newly diagnosed patients was reportedly lower than in healthy donors.

There are 14 residues in the CDR3. Trimming took off 0 bases at V and 6 bases at J, with 11 bases between the two ends. Germline CDR1 reads MNHEY; CDR2 reads SVGAGI. The time point here: cycle 4 day 1 (C4D1), after five to seven weeks of nivolumab. Brentuximab vedotin exposure varied among the patients, all of whom had relapsed after autologous stem cell transplantation. Assay: immunoSEQ multiplex PCR; the TCRdb copy retains only in-frame clones and omits some. Of 15,000 to 20,000 clones listed, about 84% are singletons. This clonotype was obtained from a human donor with classical Hodgkin lymphoma. The chain carries TRBV6-5 and TRBJ1-2; D not certain. Sequencing was performed on peripheral blood mononuclear cells (PBMCs), taken before the fourth cycle of nivolumab. The chain's CDR3 is CASSYSRDPDGYTF. CDR3 nucleotides: TGTGCCAGCAGTTACTCGAGGGATCCAGATGGCTACACCTTC.